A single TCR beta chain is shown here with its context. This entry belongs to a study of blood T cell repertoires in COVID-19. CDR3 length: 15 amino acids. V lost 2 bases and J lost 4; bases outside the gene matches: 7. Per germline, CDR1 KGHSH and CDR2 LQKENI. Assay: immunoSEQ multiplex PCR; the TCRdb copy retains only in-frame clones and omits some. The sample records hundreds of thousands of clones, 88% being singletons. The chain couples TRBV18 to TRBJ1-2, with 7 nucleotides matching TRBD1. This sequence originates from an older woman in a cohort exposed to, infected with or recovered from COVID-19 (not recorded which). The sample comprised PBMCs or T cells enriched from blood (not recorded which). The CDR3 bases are TGTGCCAGCTCACCAGTAGGGGGCGACTCCTATGGCTACACCTTC. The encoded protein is CASSPVGGDSYGYTF.